Listed below are T cell receptor beta chains from one sample, sequenced in a study of blood T cell repertoires in COVID-19. TCRdb's table, derived via immunoSEQ multiplex PCR, lists solely in-frame clones and lacks some. The data contain fewer than 65,000 clones, 86% of them singletons. Sequencing input: peripheral blood. The receptor source for this set is a man aged 55 to 70 with acute or convalescent COVID-19. Each CDR3 is given without its conserved first and last residue. Each record gives: J gene, V gene, D gene, CDR3 protein. The D gene is left open where the match is weak.

j_call: TRBJ2-7; v_call: TRBV9; d_call: TRBD2; cdr3_aa: ASSVSGTSSYEQY
j_call: TRBJ1-2; v_call: TRBV6-5; d_call: TRBD1; cdr3_aa: ASSSGGYYGYT
j_call: TRBJ2-1; v_call: TRBV7-2; d_call: -; cdr3_aa: ASSLQRSNNEQF
j_call: TRBJ2-3; v_call: TRBV7-7; d_call: TRBD2; cdr3_aa: ASSPSGASTDTQY
j_call: TRBJ1-2; v_call: TRBV27; d_call: -; cdr3_aa: ASSSAGGVRGYGYT
j_call: TRBJ1-2; v_call: TRBV19; d_call: TRBD1; cdr3_aa: ASSRPGTALGYT
j_call: TRBJ1-6; v_call: TRBV6-5; d_call: -; cdr3_aa: ASSYARVYNSPLH
j_call: TRBJ1-1; v_call: TRBV12-3/TRBV12-4; d_call: -; cdr3_aa: ASSLSRTEAF
j_call: TRBJ2-7; v_call: TRBV9; d_call: -; cdr3_aa: ASSPTALSYEQY
j_call: TRBJ2-7; v_call: TRBV4-1; d_call: TRBD1; cdr3_aa: ASSQTPTPGQGIYEQY
j_call: TRBJ1-2; v_call: TRBV10-3; d_call: -; cdr3_aa: AISGGRGYT
j_call: TRBJ1-1; v_call: TRBV5-4; d_call: -; cdr3_aa: ASSLFQNTEAF
j_call: TRBJ2-1; v_call: TRBV3-1/TRBV3-2; d_call: -; cdr3_aa: ASTRGGGAYNEQF
j_call: TRBJ2-1; v_call: TRBV7-9; d_call: -; cdr3_aa: ASSSKLLGLPKSNEQF
j_call: TRBJ2-1; v_call: TRBV2; d_call: TRBD2; cdr3_aa: ASRKSGSSYNEQF
j_call: TRBJ1-4; v_call: TRBV5-1; d_call: TRBD1; cdr3_aa: ASSLAQGVNEKLF
j_call: TRBJ2-3; v_call: TRBV19; d_call: -; cdr3_aa: ASSIGGAQDTQY
j_call: TRBJ1-4; v_call: TRBV10-3; d_call: TRBD1; cdr3_aa: AISERGPFEKLF
j_call: TRBJ1-5; v_call: TRBV4-2; d_call: -; cdr3_aa: ASSQGAGSGSNQPQH